This entry describes one TCR beta chain. What it binds is not known. Sample-barcoded 5' priming and a J-beta primer mix drove a second PCR of 7 to 11 cycles. TCRdb ran MiXCR on the 5' RACE reads and lists one entry per CDR3 protein. The data hold approximately 1.5 million distinct CDR3 sequences, with roughly 43% observed a single time. The source of the sample is a study of blood T cells in healthy people across ages. Study-level information: For every two T cells, template switching captured about one barcoded beta molecule. General study findings and limits: Shifts in expanded clonotypes may have been confounded by donor CMV status, which was unknown. Long-lived donors carried more naive CD4+ cells and greater diversity than aged donors.

The CDR3 is 16 residues long. V lost 3 bases and J 3 bases, leaving 17 bases between the germline ends. The J gene is TRBJ1-2, the V gene TRBV12-3 or TRBV12-4; D possibly corresponds to TRBD1 (6 bases). The source is a woman in her late teens or twenties in good health. The sequencing sample was made of blood. This chain's CDR3 is CASSFHPGQGDYGYTF. The CDR3 DNA follows: TGTGCCAGCAGTTTTCATCCGGGACAAGGGGACTATGGCTACACCTTC.